These 24 T cell receptor beta chains share one sample of origin, sequenced in a study of OX40 agonist ivuxolimab in advanced cancers. Generated by immunoSEQ multiplex PCR, the TCRdb table keeps only in-frame clones and is missing some. The data contain approximately 14,000 clones, around 77% of them seen just once; the ten biggest clones take up around a third. The source was CD4+ or CD8+ T cells sorted from blood, collected in a trial of the OX40 agonist ivuxolimab. These receptors originate from an adult with an advanced solid tumor such as melanoma, head and neck, liver or kidney cancer.

This chain connects TRBV10-3 to TRBJ1-5, with D perhaps TRBD1 (5 bases). V lost 4 bases and J 2 bases, leaving 12 bases between the germline ends. This CDR3 contains 15 residues. The germline V gene encodes CDR1 ENHRY and CDR2 SYGVKD. This CDR3 reads CAISVGDSGNQPQHF. DNA for the CDR3: TGTGCCATCAGTGTTGGGGACTCGGGCAATCAGCCCCAGCATTTT.

This clone came up once. CDR3 in DNA: TGTGCCAGTAGTATAGTAGGTAGCGTGCGGTTCTTC. Amino acids: CASSIVGSVRFF. The chain recombines TRBV19 with TRBJ2-1, with D possibly TRBD2 on 5 matching bases. CDR3 length: 12 amino acids. The germline V gene has CDR1 LNHDA and CDR2 SQIVND (reference sequence). V was pared by 1 base and J by 15 bases, with 13 bases between.

This clone has just one count. V usage is TRBV25-1 and J usage is TRBJ2-1; 12 nucleotides align to TRBD2. This CDR3 has 16 residues. The germline V gene has CDR1 MGHDK and CDR2 SYGVNS. The V gene end was trimmed by 2 bases and the J gene end by 5 bases; junction bases not matched to a gene: 4. CDR3 residues: CASSEPLAGGNNEQFF. CDR3 DNA: TGTGCCAGCAGTGAACCCCTAGCGGGAGGGAACAATGAGCAGTTCTTC.

The J gene is TRBJ1-4, the V gene TRBV7-9; 7 bases are shared with TRBD1. Germline values: CDR1 SEHNR, CDR2 FQNEAQ (reference sequence). With V trimmed by 5 bases and J by 4 bases, 7 bases remained unmatched. CDR3 size: 15 residues. For the CDR3, the DNA is TGTGCCAGCAGCCCAGGGGGGGGAAGTAATGAAAAACTGTTTTTT. It specifies CASSPGGGSNEKLFF.

The chain is built from TRBV5-1 and TRBJ1-1; 7 bases align to TRBD1. The CDR3 contains 14 residues. Germline loops: CDR1 SGHRS, CDR2 YFSETQ. V trimming: 6 bases; J trimming: 0 bases; junction bases outside the gene matches: 5. CDR3 DNA: TGCGCCAGCACAGGGGGGGACATGAACACTGAAGCTTTCTTT. Protein: CASTGGDMNTEAFF.

The chain recombines TRBV2 with TRBJ2-7; D may be TRBD1 or TRBD2 (6 bases each). Germline CDR1 and CDR2: SNHLY and FYNNEI. The CDR3 is 13 amino acids. Between the trimmed V and J ends, which lost 7 bases and 7 bases, there was a span of 17 bases. DNA of the CDR3: TGTGCCAGCACTGAGGGGGGATTGGTGGAGCAGTACTTC. It translates to CASTEGGLVEQYF.

The gene calls are TRBV6-6 and TRBJ1-1; D is perhaps TRBD1 (5 bases). CDR3 size: 13 residues. V lost 11 bases and J 4 bases, leaving 17 bases between the germline ends. Germline loops: CDR1 MNHNY, CDR2 SVGAGI (reference sequence). The CDR3: CASKSRDGTEAFF. DNA for the CDR3: TGTGCCTCCAAATCCAGGGATGGCACTGAAGCTTTCTTT.

Here the CDR3 DNA reads TGTGCCAGCAGCCAACAGGGGGCTAACATTCAGTACTTC. It translates to CASSQQGANIQYF. The rearrangement uses TRBV4-2 and TRBJ2-4; 8 bases match TRBD1. The CDR3 is 13 amino acids. Germline CDR1 and CDR2: LGHNA and YNFKEQ. Trimming removed 2 bases from V and 7 bases from J; junction bases left unmatched: 1.

The chain joins TRBV4-1 to TRBJ2-3, with no clear D. Between the trimmed V and J ends, which lost 0 bases and 4 bases, there was a span of 8 bases. The CDR3 is made up of 14 amino acids. The germline CDR1 and CDR2 sequences are MGHRA and YSYEKL. The CDR3 protein is CASSQDTLADTQYF. In DNA form, the CDR3 reads TGCGCCAGCAGCCAAGATACGTTAGCAGATACGCAGTATTTT.

V and J are TRBV5-1 and TRBJ2-3, with D uncertain. V was shortened by 4 bases and J by 0 bases, with 9 bases between the two germline ends. CDR1 is SGHRS, CDR2 YFSETQ, per germline. The CDR3 consists of 14 residues. CDR3 DNA sequence: TGCGCCAGCAGCGTGAGTTCTAGCACAGATACGCAGTATTTT. Protein product: CASSVSSSTDTQYF.

The chain links TRBV7-8 to TRBJ2-7; the D gene could be TRBD1 or TRBD2 (6 bases each). The CDR3 is 16 amino acids. The ends were cut back, 5 bases at V and 1 base at J, with 18 bases in the middle. Germline loops: CDR1 SGHVS, CDR2 FQNEAQ. The CDR3 nucleotides are TGTGCCAGCAGCGGGACAATGACTAGTTTTTCCTACGAGCAGTACTTC. Protein product: CASSGTMTSFSYEQYF.

The V and J genes are TRBV2 and TRBJ2-7; maybe TRBD1 (5 bases). This CDR3 has 15 amino acids. V shed 7 bases and J shed 3 bases, with 19 bases lying between them. Per the germline V gene, CDR1 is SNHLY and CDR2 is FYNNEI. CDR3 in DNA: TGTGCCAGCACCATTTTAAACCCGACAGACTACGAGCAGTACTTC. Amino acid sequence: CASTILNPTDYEQYF.

The V call is TRBV25-1, the J call TRBJ2-3; D unresolved. Looked up from germline, CDR1 is MGHDK and CDR2 is SYGVNS. The length of the CDR3 is 14 residues. V lost 0 bases and J lost 6, with 10 bases in between. This CDR3 reads CASSEYSLTDTQYF. The CDR3, as DNA: TGTGCCAGCAGTGAATATTCTTTAACTGATACGCAGTATTTT.

The J gene is TRBJ2-3, the V gene TRBV4-1, with TRBD2 identical over 12 bases. The germline V gene encodes CDR1 MGHRA and CDR2 YSYEKL. This CDR3 has 15 amino acids. V shed 4 bases and J 3 bases; nucleotides not matched to a gene: 2. In DNA, the CDR3 is TGCGCCAGCAGCCTCCTAGCGGGAGGGACAGATACGCAGTATTTT. This codes for CASSLLAGGTDTQYF.

The chain combines TRBV5-6 with TRBJ2-7; weak D call: TRBD1 (6 bases). CDR1 SGHDT and CDR2 YYEEEE come from the germline V gene. V lost 3 bases, J lost 3 bases, and 10 bases lay in between. This CDR3 has 13 amino acids. The CDR3 loop reads CASSWAGVYEQYF. CDR3 in DNA: TGTGCCAGCAGCTGGGCAGGGGTCTACGAGCAGTACTTC.

This clone appeared a single time. V is TRBV5-1 and J is TRBJ1-1; D possibly corresponds to TRBD1 (5 bases). The CDR3 runs 13 residues. With 4 bases removed from V and 4 bases from J, the gap between germline ends came to 11 bases. Germline V CDR1 and CDR2: SGHRS, YFSETQ. The CDR3 DNA reads as TGCGCCAGCAGCCCTGGGACTTCCACTGAAGCTTTCTTT. Encoded protein: CASSPGTSTEAFF.

This CDR3 is CASSHLWASQGAYNEQFF. CDR3 DNA: TGTGCCAGCAGCCATCTCTGGGCCTCCCAGGGGGCATACAATGAGCAGTTCTTC. The V and J genes are TRBV27 and TRBJ2-1, with TRBD1 matching 8 bases. The germline gives CDR1 MNHEY, CDR2 SMNVEV (reference sequence). J gave up 4 bases and V 6 bases, and 17 bases lay outside the gene matches. The CDR3 spans 18 residues.

The rearrangement joins TRBV6-6 to TRBJ1-4; 7 bases map to TRBD1. Trimming cost V 6 bases and J 8 bases; bases outside gene matches: 9. Germline lookup yields CDR1 MNHNY and CDR2 SVGAGI (reference sequence). The CDR3 runs 14 residues. CDR3 nucleotides: TGTGCCAGCAGCCCTCAGGGGGGTGGAGAAAAACTGTTTTTT. Its protein is CASSPQGGGEKLFF.

The chain links TRBV19 to TRBJ2-7; 11 bases are a match to TRBD2. V lost 3 bases, J lost 3 bases, and 1 base stayed unmatched. The CDR3 length is 14 residues. The germline V gene encodes CDR1 LNHDA and CDR2 SQIVND (reference sequence). The CDR3 loop reads CASSITSGSYEQYF. CDR3 coding DNA: TGTGCCAGTAGTATCACTAGCGGGAGCTACGAGCAGTACTTC.

The chain recombines TRBV11-2 with TRBJ2-7; tentatively, D is TRBD1 (5 bases). The V gene's germline CDR1 is SGHAT and CDR2 FQNNGV. This CDR3 contains 14 residues. V was clipped by 7 bases and J by 0 bases, with 13 bases between them. In nucleotides, the CDR3 is TGTGCCAGCACCCCGATCCAGGGCTCCTACGAGCAGTACTTC. This encodes CASTPIQGSYEQYF. The full variable domain, rest sourced from reference TRBV11-2 and TRBJ2-7, is EAGVAQSPRYKIIEKRQSVAFWCNPISGHATLYWYQQILGQGPKLLIQFQNNGVVDDSQLPKDRFSAERLKGVDSTLKIQPAKLEDSAVYLCASTPIQGSYEQYFGPGTRLTVT.

This chain links TRBV6-6 with TRBJ2-4; the D gene is possibly TRBD2 (6 bases). Germline-derived CDR1 and CDR2 are MNHNY and SVGAGI (reference sequence). V lost 6 bases to trimming and J lost 0 bases, with 9 bases between them. The CDR3 covers 14 residues. The CDR3 loop reads CASSGGLAKNIQYF. CDR3 DNA sequence: TGTGCCAGCAGCGGGGGTTTAGCCAAAAACATTCAGTACTTC.

This clone was counted only a few times. This chain uses TRBV2 with TRBJ1-2; D call uncertain. Germline-derived CDR1 and CDR2 are SNHLY and FYNNEI. CDR3 length: 11 amino acids. V was cut by 8 bases and J by 6 bases, with 10 bases left in between. The CDR3 loop reads CASRYGDGYTF. The CDR3 DNA is TGTGCCAGCCGGTACGGGGATGGCTACACCTTC.

By sample share, this clone is medium-sized. The chain combines TRBV14 with TRBJ1-1, with D tentatively TRBD1 (5 bases). V lost 0 bases and J 7 bases, leaving 15 bases between the germline ends. The CDR3 sequence is 15 residues long. From germline, CDR1 is SGHDN and CDR2 FVKESK. The chain's CDR3 is CASSQDSKSGGEAFF. The CDR3 coding sequence is TGTGCCAGCAGCCAAGATAGTAAGAGCGGGGGTGAAGCTTTCTTT.

This clone has a handful of counts. The chain combines TRBV27 with TRBJ1-1; 7 nucleotides line up with TRBD1. Trimming took 5 bases from V and 1 from J; bases not matched to a gene: 7. This CDR3 comprises 15 residues. The germline V gene encodes CDR1 MNHEY and CDR2 SMNVEV (reference sequence). The CDR3 here is CASSTYRGQNTEAFF. DNA for the CDR3: TGTGCCAGCAGTACCTACAGGGGCCAGAACACTGAAGCTTTCTTT.